This T cell receptor (beta chain) was observed in a study of T cell responses to AZD1222 COVID-19 vaccine. Study-level results: It should be noted that donors were predominantly white British and more often female, and clonal diversity was possibly underestimated. Dominant CD4 TCR responses targeted spike regions 160-218 and 743-854. No day 14 peak samples; only post-peak repertoires were characterized.

Turning to this clone: As yet, its antigen is unknown.

Generated by immunoSEQ multiplex PCR, the TCRdb table keeps only in-frame clones and is missing some. This sample has about 120,000 clones, with 80% to 95% found just once. This CDR3 is built from 12 residues. V lost 3 bases and J lost 2, with 4 bases in between. Germline lookup yields CDR1 MDHEN and CDR2 SYDVKM. The chain employs TRBV28 and TRBJ1-1; D not certain. The receptor's source is an adult who received the MenACWY meningococcal vaccine as a control. The sequenced sample was peripheral blood, obtained 28 days after the second dose of the MenACWY control vaccine. CDR3 sequence reads: CASSFTNTEAFF. The CDR3 DNA sequence: TGTGCCAGCAGTTTCACTAACACTGAAGCTTTCTTT.